This TCR beta chain originates from a study of control samples from healthy donors and cancer patients. The method was immunoSEQ multiplex PCR; TCRdb's version includes in-frame clones alone and lacks a portion of them. The sample consists of about 77,000 clones, around 92% of them appearing once. Germline V gives CDR1 SEHNR, CDR2 FQNEAQ (reference sequence). CDR3 size: 12 residues. V was trimmed by 5 bases and J by 15 bases, leaving 14 bases between them. This clonotype was sampled from a woman in her sixties in good health. Sequencing was done on a sample of blood. The chain carries TRBV7-9 and TRBJ1-6, with D unresolved. CDR3 loop: CASSLDLNRLHF. CDR3 bases: TGTGCCAGCAGCCTAGACCTTAATCGCCTCCACTTT.